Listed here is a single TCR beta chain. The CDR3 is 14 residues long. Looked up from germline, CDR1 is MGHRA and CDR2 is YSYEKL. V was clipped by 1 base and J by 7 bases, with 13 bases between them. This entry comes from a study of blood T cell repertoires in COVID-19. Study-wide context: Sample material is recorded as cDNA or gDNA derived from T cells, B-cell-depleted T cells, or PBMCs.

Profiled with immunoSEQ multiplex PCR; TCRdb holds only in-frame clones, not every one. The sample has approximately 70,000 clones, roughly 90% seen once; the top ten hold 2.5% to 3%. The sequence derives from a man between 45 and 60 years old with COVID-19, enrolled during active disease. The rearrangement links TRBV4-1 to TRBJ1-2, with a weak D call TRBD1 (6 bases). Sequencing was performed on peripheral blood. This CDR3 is CASSQVSGESGYTF. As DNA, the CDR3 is TGCGCCAGCAGCCAAGTCTCAGGGGAAAGTGGCTACACCTTC.